These 18 T cell receptor beta chains were all obtained from the same sample, sequenced in a study of neurological immune-mediated disorders. TCRdb independently ran MiXCR on the 5' RACE reads; one entry per CDR3 protein. The sample has about 48,000 distinct CDR3 sequences, about an eighth seen once; the top ten hold 7.5% to 9.5%. Described time point: longitudinal time-point 3. The sequenced material came from PBMCs. Source of these receptors: a male donor with HTLV-1-associated myelopathy (HAM/TSP).

This clonotype was counted many times. The V call is TRBV2, the J call TRBJ1-6; 9 bases map to TRBD1. The V and J ends lost 5 bases and 10 bases, in that order; junction bases with no gene match: 9. The CDR3 loop spans 15 amino acids. Germline V gene sequence: CDR1 SNHLY, CDR2 FYNNEI. The CDR3 nucleotides read TGTGCCAGCAGTCCTCCGGGACAGGGAGGGTCACCCCTCCACTTT. Its translation: CASSPPGQGGSPLHF. Full variable domain (missing parts from reference TRBV2 and TRBJ1-6): EPEVTQTPSHQVTQMGQEVILRCVPISNHLYFYWYRQILGQKVEFLVSFYNNEISEKSEIFDDQFSVERPDGSNFTLKIRSTKLEDSAMYFCASSPPGQGGSPLHFGNGTRLTVT.

The CDR3 coding sequence is TGTGCCAGCAGTGCAGACACAAACATTCAGTACTTC. Translation gives CASSADTNIQYF. This chain joins TRBV2 and TRBJ2-4; D not resolved. Germline CDR1 and CDR2: SNHLY and FYNNEI. The CDR3 length is 12 residues. Trimming cost V 4 bases and J 6 bases, with 7 bases left between them.

This clonotype was detected ten times or more. The rearrangement links TRBV3-1 to TRBJ1-3; D is unresolved. CDR1 and CDR2 from the germline V gene are LGHDT and YNNKEL (reference sequence). The germline V and J ends were trimmed by 3 bases and 1 base, with 16 bases remaining between them. The CDR3 loop spans 17 amino acids. CDR3 residues: CASSQNHLRSSGNTIYF. CDR3 coding DNA: TGTGCCAGCAGCCAGAATCATTTACGGAGTTCTGGAAACACCATATATTTT.

This clonotype was seen ten or more times. V and J are TRBV7-8 and TRBJ2-1; D unresolved. Germline CDR1 is SGHVS and CDR2 is FQNEAQ. Trimming left V 4 bases short and J 6 bases short, with 10 bases between. This CDR3 has 13 amino acids. This CDR3 reads CASSYRSSNEQFF. CDR3 nucleotide sequence: TGTGCCAGCAGCTACCGTTCAAGCAATGAGCAGTTCTTC.

This clonotype is labeled large. The CDR3 nucleotides read TGTGCCAGCAAGCCAGACAGGGCTGTTGAGCAGTTCTTC. The encoded protein is CASKPDRAVEQFF. The chain carries TRBV7-9 and TRBJ2-1; 7 positions match TRBD1. In germline, CDR1 is SEHNR, CDR2 FQNEAQ (reference sequence). This CDR3 comprises 13 residues. The junction had 9 bases not matched to a gene; V was cut back by 7 bases and J by 9 bases.

This clonotype was picked up many times. This chain uses TRBV20-1 with TRBJ1-6; D may be TRBD1 (5 bases). Germline CDR1 is DFQATT and CDR2 is SNEGSKA (reference sequence). Trimming removed 0 bases at V and 7 bases at J, with 13 bases between. The CDR3 has 15 residues. The CDR3 here is CSARDVGDSNSPLHF. The CDR3 DNA sequence: TGCAGTGCTAGAGACGTAGGTGACAGCAATTCACCCCTCCACTTT.

This clonotype has ten or more counts. This chain uses TRBV28 with TRBJ2-7, with 11 nucleotides matching TRBD2. This CDR3 is built from 16 residues. Trimming took 5 bases from V and 2 from J; bases not matched to a gene: 8. Germline V gene data show CDR1 as MDHEN and CDR2 as SYDVKM. The CDR3 nucleotides read TGTGCCAGCAGTCCCTCCGGGACTAGCGGTACCTACGAGCAGTACTTC. It translates to CASSPSGTSGTYEQYF.

This clonotype was detected only a few times. V usage is TRBV7-9 and J usage is TRBJ2-3, with 9 bases matching TRBD2. CDR1 is SEHNR, CDR2 FQNEAQ, per germline (reference sequence). Trimming cost V 0 bases and J 0 bases; bases outside gene matches: 1. This CDR3 contains 16 residues. CDR3: CASSLALAGSTDTQYF. The CDR3 nucleotides read TGTGCCAGCAGCTTAGCGCTAGCGGGGAGCACAGATACGCAGTATTTT.

The sample holds many counts of this clonotype. The chain has TRBV20-1 and TRBJ1-1; no definite D call. Germline CDR1 and CDR2: DFQATT and SNEGSKA (reference sequence). The CDR3 sequence is 12 residues long. With 6 bases removed from V and 10 bases from J, the gap between germline ends came to 18 bases. CDR3 amino acids: CSADTLFGAAFF. In DNA, the CDR3 is TGCAGTGCCGACACGCTTTTCGGAGCAGCTTTCTTT.

Remarks on this clonotype: A much larger clone differs by one base, so this may be a read error. This chain connects TRBV18 to TRBJ1-2; D remains unclear. The CDR3 loop spans 14 amino acids. Trimming pared 5 bases from V and 0 bases from J, leaving 10 bases between. CDR1 is KGHSH and CDR2 is LQKENI in the germline V gene. DNA for the CDR3: TGTGCCAGCTCAAAAGGAGCCTCTAACTATGGCTACACCTTC. Its translation: CASSKGASNYGYTF.

This clonotype was seen ten or more times. V and J are TRBV2 and TRBJ2-1; D is perhaps TRBD1 or TRBD2 (5 bases each). Germline V CDR1 and CDR2: SNHLY, FYNNEI. With 8 bases removed from V and 5 bases from J, the gap between germline ends came to 16 bases. The CDR3 covers 14 residues. The CDR3 reads CASGLRGYNNEQFF. DNA of the CDR3: TGTGCCAGCGGACTCCGGGGCTACAACAATGAGCAGTTCTTC. Full variable domain (remainder filled in from reference TRBV2 and TRBJ2-1): EPEVTQTPSHQVTQMGQEVILRCVPISNHLYFYWYRQILGQKVEFLVSFYNNEISEKSEIFDDQFSVERPDGSNFTLKIRSTKLEDSAMYFCASGLRGYNNEQFFGPGTRLTVL.

This clonotype came up many times. The chain recombines TRBV5-1 with TRBJ2-1; D possibly corresponds to TRBD1 (8 bases). The V end lost 0 bases, the J end lost 9 bases, and 13 bases lay between the germline ends. CDR3 length: 14 amino acids. From germline, CDR1 is SGHRS and CDR2 YFSETQ. In DNA, the CDR3 is TGCGCCAGCAGCTTGGTACAGGGGGAGGGTGAGCAGTTCTTC. It encodes CASSLVQGEGEQFF. Combining the CDR3 with reference TRBV5-1 and TRBJ2-1 gives the whole variable domain KAGVTQTPRYLIKTRGQQVTLSCSPISGHRSVSWYQQTPGQGLQFLFEYFSETQRNKGNFPGRFSGRQFSNSRSEMNVSTLELGDSALYLCASSLVQGEGEQFFGPGTRLTVL.

This clonotype has a count of ten or more. The chain links TRBV7-2 to TRBJ2-2, with TRBD2 identical over 8 bases. V shed 2 bases, J shed 7 bases, and the junction held 3 bases outside the gene matches. The CDR3 spans 14 residues. Germline V gene sequence: CDR1 SGHTA, CDR2 FQGNSA. The CDR3 loop is CASSLKLAVGELFF. The CDR3 DNA reads TGTGCCAGCAGCTTAAAACTAGCGGTCGGGGAGCTGTTTTTT.

The sample holds many counts of this clonotype. This rearrangement joins TRBV5-8 to TRBJ2-3; D is possibly TRBD2 (6 bases). Trimming left V 4 bases short and J 3 bases short, with 24 bases between. This CDR3 is 18 amino acids long. CDR1 SGHTS and CDR2 YDEGEE come from the germline V gene. The CDR3 region is CASSPWGVGRDETDTQYF. DNA of the CDR3: TGTGCCAGCAGCCCCTGGGGGGTGGGCAGAGACGAAACAGATACGCAGTATTTT.

Many counts were recorded for this clonotype. This chain joins TRBV5-1 and TRBJ2-1; unclear D gene. This CDR3 is built from 16 residues. Germline values: CDR1 SGHRS, CDR2 YFSETQ. Trimming stripped 1 base from V and 3 bases from J, with 14 bases between. This CDR3 is CASSLSGDPIYNEQFF. The CDR3, as DNA: TGCGCCAGCAGCTTGAGTGGAGATCCGATCTACAATGAGCAGTTCTTC. The complete variable domain, with remaining parts taken from reference TRBV5-1 and TRBJ2-1, reads KAGVTQTPRYLIKTRGQQVTLSCSPISGHRSVSWYQQTPGQGLQFLFEYFSETQRNKGNFPGRFSGRQFSNSRSEMNVSTLELGDSALYLCASSLSGDPIYNEQFFGPGTRLTVL.

This clonotype was seen at least ten times. This chain joins TRBV5-6 and TRBJ2-3; possibly TRBD2 for D (5 bases). This CDR3 has 13 residues. Per the germline V gene, CDR1 is SGHDT and CDR2 is YYEEEE. Trimming left V 4 bases short and J 7 bases short, with 13 bases between. CDR3 DNA sequence: TGTGCCAGCAGCCCGCCGGGGAGATATACGCAGTATTTT. Encoded protein: CASSPPGRYTQYF.

This rearrangement joins TRBV4-1 to TRBJ2-1, with D maybe TRBD1 (6 bases). CDR1 and CDR2 from the germline V gene are MGHRA and YSYEKL. Trimming cost V 1 base and J 2 bases, with 12 bases left between them. CDR3 length: 16 residues. The CDR3: CASSQVMRGTYNEQFF. CDR3 in DNA: TGCGCCAGCAGCCAAGTAATGAGGGGGACCTACAATGAGCAGTTCTTC.

In this sample, this clonotype turned up many times. This rearrangement joins TRBV5-5 to TRBJ2-2; tentative D call: TRBD2 (5 bases). Trimming pared 0 bases from V and 6 bases from J, leaving 9 bases between. The CDR3 runs 14 residues. CDR1 is SGHKS and CDR2 is YYEKEE in the germline V gene (reference sequence). The CDR3 nucleotides read TGTGCCAGCAGCTTGGGGCTGGGAGCCGGGGAGCTGTTTTTT. Translating gives CASSLGLGAGELFF. Drawing the rest from reference TRBV5-5 and TRBJ2-2, the complete variable domain is DAGVTQSPTHLIKTRGQQVTLRCSPISGHKSVSWYQQVLGQGPQFIFQYYEKEERGRGNFPDRFSARQFPNYSSELNVNALLLGDSALYLCASSLGLGAGELFFGEGSRLTVL.